This T cell receptor beta chain derives from a study of cytomegalovirus exposure and HLA in healthy donors. Whole-study context: Among the 398 genotyped donors, 65% to 85% were placed in the Caucasian-associated ancestry cluster.

This clone was counted once. The PCR had 60 Vbeta and 13 Jbeta primers. Repertoires were generated with immunoSEQ multiplex PCR, while TCRdb's copy carries only in-frame clones and drops some. In the table there are approximately 100,000 clones, roughly 79% of which are singletons. Trimming left V 4 bases short and J 5 bases short, with 15 bases between. CDR1 and CDR2 from the germline V gene are SGHRS and YFSETQ. This CDR3 is 14 amino acids long. Specimen: PBMCs. The TCR sequence derives from a middle-aged woman in good health and CMV-seronegative. V is TRBV5-1 and J is TRBJ1-2; D perhaps matches TRBD1 (6 bases). The CDR3 nucleotides are TGCGCCAGCAGCGGTCAGGACAGCGTTTATGGCTACACCTTC. It yields the protein CASSGQDSVYGYTF.